The entry below gives a single TCR beta chain sequence along with its context. Antigen specificity is unknown. This CDR3 is also generated by other DNA sequences in the sample. Trimming pared 0 bases from V and 3 bases from J, leaving 5 bases between. This CDR3 is built from 13 residues. Per the germline V gene, CDR1 is SGHRS and CDR2 is YFSETQ. This sample is drawn from a study of beta chain features in type 1 diabetes. Background on the study: Investigators examined roughly 99,000,000 sorted cells across all samples. Study results and limitations: cDNA-based sequencing might over-represent cells highly expressing TCR. Moderate but significant shortening of TCRB CDR3s was recorded in all four CD4+ subsets from Type 1 diabetes patients.

The study reverse transcribed the entire isolated RNA, so it sequenced expressed TCRB transcripts. Here immunoSEQ multiplex PCR was the method, and the copy in TCRdb shows in-frame clones only, minus some. This table has 250,000 to 300,000 clones, about 24% appearing once. Sequencing was carried out using naive CD4+ T cells from blood. The origin of this receptor is a woman aged 30 to 39 with type 1 diabetes. The V and J genes are TRBV5-1 and TRBJ2-3; D is perhaps TRBD2 (5 bases). The CDR3 reads CASSLAGTDTQYF. The CDR3 DNA follows: TGCGCCAGCAGCTTGGCGGGAACAGATACGCAGTATTTT.